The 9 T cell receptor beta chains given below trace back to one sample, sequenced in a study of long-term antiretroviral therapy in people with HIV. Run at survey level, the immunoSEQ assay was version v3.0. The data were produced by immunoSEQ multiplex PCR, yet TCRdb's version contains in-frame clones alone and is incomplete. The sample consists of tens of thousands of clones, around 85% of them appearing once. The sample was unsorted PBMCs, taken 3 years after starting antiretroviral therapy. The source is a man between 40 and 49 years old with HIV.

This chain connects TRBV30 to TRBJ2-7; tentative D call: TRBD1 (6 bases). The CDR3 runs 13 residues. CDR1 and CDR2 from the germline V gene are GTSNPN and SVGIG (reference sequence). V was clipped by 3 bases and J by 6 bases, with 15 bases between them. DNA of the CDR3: TGTGCCTGGAGGAGGGGGAGAGTGGGCGAGCAGTACTTC. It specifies CAWRRGRVGEQYF.

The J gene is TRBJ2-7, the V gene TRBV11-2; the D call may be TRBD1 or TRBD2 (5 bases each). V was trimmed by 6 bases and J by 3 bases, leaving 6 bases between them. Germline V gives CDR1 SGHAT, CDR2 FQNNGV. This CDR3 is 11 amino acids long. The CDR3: CASRGDYEQYF. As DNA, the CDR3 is TGTGCCAGCAGGGGGGACTACGAGCAGTACTTC.

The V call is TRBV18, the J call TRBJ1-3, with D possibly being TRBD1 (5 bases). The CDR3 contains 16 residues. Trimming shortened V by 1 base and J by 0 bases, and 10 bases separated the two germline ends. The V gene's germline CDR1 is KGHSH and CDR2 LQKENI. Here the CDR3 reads CASSPQGRSSGNTIYF. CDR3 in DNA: TGTGCCAGCTCACCACAGGGGCGAAGCTCTGGAAACACCATATATTTT.

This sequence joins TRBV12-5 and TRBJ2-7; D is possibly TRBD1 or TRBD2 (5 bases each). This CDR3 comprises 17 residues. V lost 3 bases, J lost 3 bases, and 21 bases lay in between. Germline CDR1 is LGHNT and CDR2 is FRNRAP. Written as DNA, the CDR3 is TGTGCTAGTGGTTTCACTTCTGGGACCCAAATCTACTACGAGCAGTACTTC. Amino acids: CASGFTSGTQIYYEQYF.

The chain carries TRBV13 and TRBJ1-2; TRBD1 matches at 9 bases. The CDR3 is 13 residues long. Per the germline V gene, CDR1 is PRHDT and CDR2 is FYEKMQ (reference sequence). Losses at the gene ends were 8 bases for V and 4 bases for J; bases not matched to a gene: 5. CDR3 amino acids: CASGQGRSYGYTF. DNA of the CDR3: TGTGCCAGCGGACAGGGGAGAAGCTATGGCTACACCTTC.

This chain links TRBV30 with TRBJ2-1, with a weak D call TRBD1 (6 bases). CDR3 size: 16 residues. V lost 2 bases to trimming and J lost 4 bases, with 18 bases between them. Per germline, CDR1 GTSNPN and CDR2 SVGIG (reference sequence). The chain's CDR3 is CAWSTLWQGKYNEQFF. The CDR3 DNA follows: TGTGCCTGGAGTACCCTCTGGCAGGGGAAATACAATGAGCAGTTCTTC.

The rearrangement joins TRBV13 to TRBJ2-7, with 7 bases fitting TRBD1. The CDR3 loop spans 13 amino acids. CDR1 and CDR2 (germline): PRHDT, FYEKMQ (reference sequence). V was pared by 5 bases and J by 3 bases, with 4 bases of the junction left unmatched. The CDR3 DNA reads TGTGCCAGCAGCCAGGGGGAATTCTACGAGCAGTACTTC. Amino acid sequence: CASSQGEFYEQYF.

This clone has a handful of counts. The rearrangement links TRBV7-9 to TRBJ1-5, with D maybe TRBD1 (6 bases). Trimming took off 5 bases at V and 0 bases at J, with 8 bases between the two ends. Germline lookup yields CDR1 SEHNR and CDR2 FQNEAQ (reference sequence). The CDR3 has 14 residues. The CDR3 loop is CASSPQGSNQPQHF. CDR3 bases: TGTGCCAGCAGCCCACAGGGTAGCAATCAGCCCCAGCATTTT.

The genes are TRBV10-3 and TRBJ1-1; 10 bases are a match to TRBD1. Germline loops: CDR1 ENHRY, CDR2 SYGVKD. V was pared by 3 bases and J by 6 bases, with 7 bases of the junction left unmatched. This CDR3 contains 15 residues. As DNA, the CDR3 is TGTGCCATCAGTGATTCGGGACAGGGGACCGCTGAAGCTTTCTTT. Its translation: CAISDSGQGTAEAFF.